The 11 T cell receptor beta chains below all came from one sample that was sequenced in a study of vaccination effects on CD4 cells after COVID-19. Expansion of antigen-specific CD4+ T cells with viral peptide pools was carried out by the ViraFEST assay before sequencing. When about ten days of culture had elapsed, CD4+ T cells were isolated. According to PCR results, the person was infected with SARS-CoV-2 between March and December 2020. No antigen has been assigned to these receptors. The protocol was immunoSEQ multiplex PCR, while the TCRdb copy is restricted to in-frame clones and leaves out a portion. The sample yields approximately 20,000 clones, around 74% seen once. Sequenced here: CD4+ T cells from PBMCs cultured with SARS-CoV-2 spike peptides, sampled before COVID-19 vaccination. These TCRs come from a human donor who had a prior SARS-CoV-2 infection.

The J gene is TRBJ2-3, the V gene TRBV6-6; D remains ambiguous. This CDR3 region has 13 residues. V was cut by 1 base and J by 3 bases, with 5 bases left in between. The V gene's germline CDR1 is MNHNY and CDR2 SVGAGI (reference sequence). The DNA for the CDR3 is TGTGCCAGCAGTTACTTTCCAACAGATACGCAGTATTTT. This sequence encodes CASSYFPTDTQYF.

The chain uses TRBV11-3 and TRBJ2-5; the D gene is possibly TRBD2 (6 bases). The germline CDR1 and CDR2 sequences are SGHNT and YENEEA. The CDR3 spans 15 residues. Trimming left V 5 bases short and J 7 bases short, with 20 bases between. CDR3 region: CASSARGGPSPTQYF. CDR3 nucleotide sequence: TGTGCCAGCAGCGCGCGGGGCGGGCCTTCGCCGACCCAGTACTTC.

Within the sample, this clone is medium-sized. The rearrangement joins TRBV12-5 to TRBJ1-2; TRBD1 matches 7 bases. Germline V gene lookup returns CDR1 LGHNT and CDR2 FRNRAP. The trim removed 7 bases at V and 5 bases at J, leaving 7 bases unmatched. This CDR3 is 13 amino acids long. CDR3 in DNA: TGTGCTAGTGTAAGGGACAGTGGTTATGGCTACACCTTC. Protein: CASVRDSGYGYTF.

This chain links TRBV5-6 with TRBJ2-2; the match to TRBD1 covers 7 bases. The germline V gene encodes CDR1 SGHDT and CDR2 YYEEEE. V gave up 3 bases and J gave up 1 base; unmatched junction bases: 9. This CDR3 comprises 17 residues. The CDR3 nucleotides are TGTGCCAGCAGCTCACTTGTAGGGACAGAGAACACCGGGGAGCTGTTTTTT. It is translated as CASSSLVGTENTGELFF.

V usage is TRBV15 and J usage is TRBJ2-7; TRBD2 aligns across 8 bases. The CDR3 consists of 18 residues. J lost 6 bases, V lost 2 bases, and 18 bases had no gene match. Germline V CDR1 and CDR2: LNHNV, YYDKDF (reference sequence). The CDR3 loop reads CATSRPKKASGRLIEQYF. The CDR3, as DNA: TGTGCCACCAGCAGACCCAAGAAGGCGAGCGGGAGATTGATCGAGCAGTACTTC.

V usage is TRBV18 and J usage is TRBJ2-3, with D possibly being TRBD1 (5 bases). The CDR3 contains 13 residues. From germline, CDR1 is KGHSH and CDR2 LQKENI. V was shortened by 3 bases and J by 3 bases, with 7 bases between the two germline ends. CDR3 residues: CASSPTATDTQYF. The CDR3 nucleotides are TGTGCCAGCTCACCGACAGCGACAGATACGCAGTATTTT.

This rearrangement joins TRBV29-1 to TRBJ2-3; D possibly corresponds to TRBD2 (6 bases). There are 14 residues in the CDR3. Germline V gene data show CDR1 as SQVTM and CDR2 as ANQGSEA. Trimming cost V 2 bases and J 5 bases, with 14 bases left between them. CDR3 sequence: CSVELGGPGDTQYF. CDR3 DNA: TGCAGCGTTGAATTGGGGGGACCGGGAGATACGCAGTATTTT.

This clone came up a few times. The V gene is TRBV10-3, the J gene TRBJ2-2; D may correspond to TRBD1 or TRBD2 (7 bases each). Trimming removed 11 bases from V and 6 bases from J, with 19 bases in between. The CDR3 extends over 14 amino acids. In germline, CDR1 is ENHRY, CDR2 SYGVKD. The CDR3 loop reads CAAQGREHPGELFF. The CDR3, as DNA: TGTGCCGCACAGGGGCGGGAGCACCCCGGGGAGCTGTTTTTT.

This rearrangement joins TRBV2 to TRBJ2-4; 8 bases are shared with TRBD1. The germline V gene encodes CDR1 SNHLY and CDR2 FYNNEI. The CDR3 runs 12 residues. V was pared by 5 bases and J by 16 bases, with 10 bases of the junction left unmatched. The CDR3 DNA is TGTGCCAGCAGTTACGACAGGGGCATTCGTTACTTC. This encodes CASSYDRGIRYF.

The V call is TRBV19, the J call TRBJ1-5, with 8 bases fitting TRBD1. Unmatched junction bases numbered 11, after V lost 5 bases and J lost 5 bases. The germline CDR1 and CDR2 sequences are LNHDA and SQIVND (reference sequence). The CDR3 consists of 16 residues. The DNA for the CDR3 is TGTGCCAGTAGTCCTCTCGGACAGGGAGGGGATCAGCCCCAGCATTTT. The encoded protein is CASSPLGQGGDQPQHF.

This clone was found a few times. The gene calls are TRBV11-2 and TRBJ1-1; D ambiguous. The V and J ends lost 5 bases and 11 bases respectively, with 21 bases between them. The CDR3 consists of 14 residues. Germline CDR1 and CDR2: SGHAT and FQNNGV. CDR3 sequence: CASSPPPQPHAAFF. Here the CDR3 DNA reads TGTGCCAGCAGCCCCCCTCCCCAGCCACACGCGGCTTTCTTT.